The rows below give T cell receptor beta chains drawn from one sample of a study of cytotoxic CD8 clonotypes in ibrutinib-treated CLL. Repertoires were generated with immunoSEQ multiplex PCR, while TCRdb's copy carries only in-frame clones and drops some. The sample lists approximately 330,000 clones; roughly 79% were seen once. The sequenced sample was PBMCs, obtained before ibrutinib treatment. Source of these receptors: a human donor with chronic lymphocytic leukemia. CDR3s include the opening cysteine and the closing phenylalanine or tryptophan. A D gene is named only where the DNA matches it firmly. The size field is filled for only some rows; it gives once, few, many or a size class.

J	V	D	size	CDR3	DNA
TRBJ2-3	TRBV7-2	TRBD2	once	CASSLERDYTDTQYF	TGTGCCAGCAGCTTAGAGCGGGATTACACAGATACGCAGTATTTT
TRBJ2-1	TRBV30	NA	NA	CAWSVSLAGQFF	TGTGCCTGGAGTGTTTCACTAGCAGGGCAGTTCTTC
TRBJ2-7	TRBV19	NA	NA	CASRGPDMGAYEQYF	TGTGCCAGTAGAGGACCGGACATGGGAGCCTACGAGCAGTACTTC
TRBJ1-3	TRBV5-6	NA	NA	CASSRGSGNTIYF	TGTGCCAGCAGCCGGGGCTCTGGAAACACCATATATTTT
TRBJ2-7	TRBV11-2	NA	NA	CASSFAGDEQYF	TGTGCCAGCAGCTTTGCAGGGGACGAGCAGTACTTC
TRBJ2-1	TRBV23-1	TRBD1	NA	CASSQYIDRGTYNEQFF	TGCGCCAGCAGTCAGTATATTGACAGGGGTACCTACAATGAGCAGTTCTTC
TRBJ2-2	TRBV4-1	TRBD1	few	CASSHSGTGNTGELFF	TGCGCCAGCAGCCATTCCGGGACAGGGAACACCGGGGAGCTGTTTTTT
TRBJ2-2	TRBV27	NA	NA	CASSRLNTGELFF	TGTGCCAGCAGCAGGCTAAACACCGGGGAGCTGTTTTTT
TRBJ2-1	TRBV29-1	NA	NA	CSVAAGALKSYYNEQFF	TGCAGCGTTGCAGCAGGGGCCCTAAAGAGCTACTACAATGAGCAGTTCTTC
TRBJ1-3	TRBV18	NA	NA	CASSPLATRSGNTIYF	TGTGCCAGCTCACCTCTGGCAACACGCTCTGGAAACACCATATATTTT
TRBJ1-1	TRBV27	NA	NA	CASSPEMNTEAFF	TGTGCCAGCAGTCCAGAGATGAACACTGAAGCTTTCTTT
TRBJ2-5	TRBV9	TRBD2	NA	CASSIRSGTSGLGETQYF	TGTGCCAGCAGCATTCGATCCGGGACTAGCGGGCTCGGGGAGACCCAGTACTTC
TRBJ2-1	TRBV7-7	NA	NA	CASSPGGGGEQFF	TGTGCTAGCAGCCCAGGGGGAGGGGGAGAGCAGTTCTTC
TRBJ2-1	TRBV19	TRBD2	once	CATSGSSYNEQFF	TGTGCCACTAGCGGGAGCTCCTACAATGAGCAGTTCTTC
TRBJ1-4	TRBV2	TRBD1	once	CASSRTTDRGPNEKLFF	TGTGCCAGCAGCCGAACTACCGACAGGGGACCAAATGAAAAACTGTTTTTT
TRBJ2-7	TRBV5-4	TRBD2	few	CASSLPSGLTTEQYF	TGTGCCAGCAGCTTGCCTAGCGGGCTCACTACCGAGCAGTACTTC
TRBJ1-2	TRBV9	NA	few	CASSALLGGGYTF	TGTGCCAGCAGCGCCCTCCTGGGGGGCGGCTACACCTTC
TRBJ2-2	TRBV7-2	NA	once	CASSRDWNTGELFF	TGTGCCAGCAGTCGGGACTGGAACACCGGGGAGCTGTTTTTT
TRBJ2-7	TRBV5-6	TRBD2	NA	CASSWGLAGSYEQYF	TGTGCCAGCAGCTGGGGACTAGCGGGATCCTACGAGCAGTACTTC
TRBJ1-3	TRBV4-2	NA	NA	CASSQKGSSGNTIYF	TGTGCCAGCAGCCAAAAAGGAAGCTCTGGAAACACCATATATTTT
TRBJ1-5	TRBV2	NA	few	CASSEGRNSNQPQHF	TGTGCCAGCAGTGAAGGTAGAAATAGCAATCAGCCCCAGCATTTT
TRBJ2-1	TRBV27	TRBD1	NA	CASSEPGQENEQFF	TGTGCCAGCAGTGAGCCGGGACAGGAAAATGAGCAGTTCTTC
TRBJ2-7	TRBV15	NA	once	CATSRDPQYEQYF	TGTGCCACCAGCAGAGATCCACAATACGAGCAGTACTTC
TRBJ1-1	TRBV7-8	NA	NA	CASSERYRQLYTEAFF	TGTGCCAGCAGCGAACGTTATAGACAGTTGTACACTGAAGCTTTCTTT
TRBJ2-6	TRBV21-1	NA	NA	CASSKALFHSGANVLTF	TGTGCCAGCAGCAAAGCGCTTTTCCACTCTGGGGCCAACGTCCTGACTTTC
TRBJ1-2	TRBV20-1	NA	NA	CSARVRYGYTF	TGCAGTGCTAGAGTTCGCTATGGCTACACCTTC
TRBJ2-7	TRBV27	TRBD2	NA	CASSFSGSPPGSYEQYF	TGTGCCAGCAGTTTTAGCGGGAGTCCCCCGGGGTCCTACGAGCAGTACTTC
TRBJ2-5	TRBV18	TRBD2	once	CASSPRLAGGQETQYF	TGTGCCAGCTCACCGAGATTAGCGGGAGGGCAAGAGACCCAGTACTTC
TRBJ2-5	TRBV30	TRBD1	NA	CARVEGGETQYF	TGTGCCCGCGTCGAAGGGGGCGAGACCCAGTACTTC